Listed below are T cell receptor beta chains from one sample, sequenced in a study of early T cells in non-severe SARS-CoV-2 infection. TCRdb re-called the 5' RACE reads through MiXCR, storing one row per CDR3 protein. This table has under 75,000 distinct CDR3 sequences, about an eighth appearing once. What was sequenced was whole blood. All receptors come from an adult who was a healthcare worker with PCR-confirmed SARS-CoV-2 infection or an uninfected control (not recorded which). Each CDR3 is given with its conserved first and last residue. D genes are given only for firm matches. Not all rows give a size; the values are once, few, many and, for expanded clones, a class.

j_call v_call clone_size d_call cdr3_nt cdr3_aa
TRBJ2-3 TRBV19 many TRBD2 TGTGCCAGTAGCAACCTAGCGGAGGGAACAGATACGCAGTATTTT CASSNLAEGTDTQYF
TRBJ1-2 TRBV28 many TRBD1 TGTGCCAGCAGTTCGGGACAGGCGTCATATGGCTACACCTTC CASSSGQASYGYTF
TRBJ2-1 TRBV3-1 . TRBD1 TGTGCCAGCAGCCAAGAAAGGGACAGCTCCTACAATGAGCAGTTCTTC CASSQERDSSYNEQFF
TRBJ2-5 TRBV11-2 many TRBD1 TGTGCCAGCAGCCCGGGGACAGGAGATCATCGAGAGACCCAGTACTTC CASSPGTGDHRETQYF
TRBJ2-2 TRBV10-1 many TRBD1 TGCGCCAGCGCCAGGGACAGGGGACTCACCGGGGAGCTGTTTTTT CASARDRGLTGELFF
TRBJ1-4 TRBV7-8 few . TGTGCCAGCAGCTTAGGACAGATGAACGAAAAACTGTTTTTT CASSLGQMNEKLFF
TRBJ1-1 TRBV5-1 few . TGCGCCAGCAGCTTGGGTGATTTCCCTGAAGCTTTCTTT CASSLGDFPEAFF
TRBJ2-6 TRBV3-1 once TRBD2 TGTGCCAGCAGCCGCCGGACTAGCCGGATCGGGGCCAACGTCCTGACTTTC CASSRRTSRIGANVLTF
TRBJ1-2 TRBV20-1 many . TGCAGTGCTAGAGATTGGGAGCGAGGGCAAGGCTACACCTTC CSARDWERGQGYTF
TRBJ2-7 TRBV20-1 . . TGCAGTGCTAATATGGAGAGCTCCTACGAGCAGTACTTC CSANMESSYEQYF
TRBJ2-1 TRBV19 many . TGTGCCAGTAGTATGGTTATCAATGAGCAGTTCTTC CASSMVINEQFF
TRBJ1-4 TRBV27 . . TGTGCCAGCAGGACAGGTCCTAATGAAAAACTGTTTTTT CASRTGPNEKLFF
TRBJ1-3 TRBV11-2 many . TGTGCCAGCAGCTTAGAGTGGATATCTGGAAACACCATATATTTT CASSLEWISGNTIYF